The clone carrying this T cell receptor (beta chain) was observed a few times. Time point here: patch test 3, about 24 weeks after DPC sensitization. Described treatment: therapeutic diphenylcyclopropenone sensitization with weekly scalp DPC. Sample donors consisted of patients with alopecia, aged 18 to 70 years, who were suitable for DPC. J gave up 0 bases and V 0 bases, and 4 bases lay outside the gene matches. The germline gives CDR1 ENHRY, CDR2 SYGVKD. The CDR3 length is 18 residues. TCRdb redid the calling of the RACE reads with MiXCR, one entry per CDR3 protein. Here the sample spans about 82,000 distinct CDR3 sequences, roughly 13% being singletons. This entry belongs to a study of human T cells and chemical hapten exposure. Study details: The patch tests put 0.01% DPC on the skin of the upper back and were read 6 days later.

This clonotype was sampled from a woman between 45 and 60 years old with alopecia areata. Some clones in this sample may be carry-over from other donors' samples. The chain is built from TRBV10-3 and TRBJ2-6; 8 bases are a match to TRBD2. Sequenced material: whole blood, taken in connection with sensitization to the hapten diphenylcyclopropenone (DPC). The CDR3 region has the DNA TGTGCCATCAGTGAGTCGCGTAGCGGGGACTCTGGGGCCAACGTCCTGACTTTC. Translating gives CAISESRSGDSGANVLTF.